These 18 T cell receptor beta chains originate from one sample sequenced in a study of T-cell reconstitution after alpha-beta-depleted transplantation in children. Using unique molecular identifiers, the investigators prepared the TCRbeta library. TCRdb recomputed calls from the PCR reads with MiXCR, one row per CDR3 protein. The sample yields hundreds of thousands of distinct CDR3 sequences, under 12% seen once. The source material was PBMCs, sampled before TCRalphabeta/CD19-depleted stem cell transplant. The receptors come from a child between 2 and 9 years old with inherited bone marrow failure, due to receive a stem cell transplant.

This clonotype was observed at least ten times. The chain has TRBV12-5 and TRBJ2-2; maybe TRBD1 (6 bases). V lost 8 bases, J lost 6 bases, and 10 bases lay in between. The V gene's germline CDR1 is LGHNT and CDR2 FRNRAP. CDR3 length: 12 amino acids. The CDR3 DNA sequence: TGTGCTAGTTTACAGGGTTCCGGGGAGCTGTTTTTT. As protein: CASLQGSGELFF.

This clonotype was seen repeatedly, ten times or more. The V call is TRBV7-8, the J call TRBJ1-4; a weak D match, TRBD1 (5 bases). The CDR3 is 13 residues long. Germline loops: CDR1 SGHVS, CDR2 FQNEAQ. V was clipped by 2 bases and J by 11 bases, with 12 bases between them. The CDR3 DNA reads as TGTGCCAGCAGCTTACCCCTCAGGGATAAACTGTTTTTT. It translates to CASSLPLRDKLFF. Based on the CDR3 plus reference TRBV7-8 and TRBJ1-4, the full variable domain is GAGVSQSPRYKVAKRGQDVALRCDPISGHVSLFWYQQALGQGPEFLTYFQNEAQLDKSGLPSDRFFAERPEGSVSTLKIQRTQQEDSAVYLCASSLPLRDKLFFGSGTQLSVL.

The table lists this clonotype with many counts. This CDR3 reads CSVERNRIRKYNEQFF. The CDR3, as DNA: TGCAGCGTTGAAAGGAATCGGATCCGAAAATACAATGAGCAGTTCTTC. The J gene is TRBJ2-1, the V gene TRBV29-1; D ambiguous. The CDR3 length is 16 residues. Germline-derived CDR1 and CDR2 are SQVTM and ANQGSEA. V dropped 2 bases and J dropped 4 bases, with 18 bases sitting between them.

As to this clonotype: Given a much more abundant clone one base away, this may be a read error. The V call is TRBV20-1, the J call TRBJ2-7; the match to TRBD2 covers 7 bases. This CDR3 is 15 amino acids long. Germline loops: CDR1 DFQATT, CDR2 SNEGSKA (reference sequence). V was clipped by 0 bases and J by 2 bases; unmatched bases: 7. The CDR3 DNA is TGCAGTGCTAGAGAAAAAGCTAGCGGCCCCTACGAGCAGTACTTC. This encodes CSAREKASGPYEQYF.

This clonotype was found many times. The chain links TRBV19 to TRBJ2-2; D is unresolved. V dropped 3 bases and J dropped 6 bases, with 14 bases sitting between them. The CDR3 is 15 amino acids. CDR1 is LNHDA, CDR2 SQIVND, per germline (reference sequence). This CDR3 reads CASSIWVGKPGELFF. The CDR3 DNA follows: TGTGCCAGTAGTATTTGGGTAGGGAAGCCCGGGGAGCTGTTTTTT. The full variable domain, in which reference TRBV19 and TRBJ2-2 provide the parts outside the CDR3, is DGGITQSPKYLFRKEGQNVTLSCEQNLNHDAMYWYRQDPGQGLRLIYYSQIVNDFQKGDIAEGYSVSREKKESFPLTVTSAQKNPTAFYLCASSIWVGKPGELFFGEGSRLTVL.

This clonotype was seen repeatedly, ten times or more. This chain uses TRBV7-9 with TRBJ2-1; D possibly corresponds to TRBD2 (5 bases). V lost 5 bases, J lost 0 bases, and 11 bases lay in between. Looked up from germline, CDR1 is SEHNR and CDR2 is FQNEAQ (reference sequence). This CDR3 is 15 amino acids long. In DNA form, the CDR3 reads TGTGCCAGCAGCCCAGCGGTTAGCTCCTACAATGAGCAGTTCTTC. This gives the protein CASSPAVSSYNEQFF.

There are many counts of this clonotype. This chain uses TRBV4-1 with TRBJ2-3; 8 bases are shared with TRBD2. Unmatched junction bases numbered 8, after V lost 0 bases and J lost 3 bases. CDR1 and CDR2 (germline): MGHRA, YSYEKL. This CDR3 comprises 17 residues. The CDR3 nucleotides read TGCGCCAGCAGCCAAGAAGTAGCGGGGTCAACTACAGATACGCAGTATTTT. This translates into CASSQEVAGSTTDTQYF.

At least ten counts were recorded for this clonotype. The V and J genes are TRBV28 and TRBJ1-2; D call uncertain. The germline V gene has CDR1 MDHEN and CDR2 SYDVKM. Deletions cut 3 bases from V and 3 bases from J, with 11 bases between. This CDR3 is 14 amino acids long. CDR3 amino acids: CASSLGVLDYGYTF. The CDR3 nucleotides read TGTGCCAGCAGTTTGGGAGTTCTGGACTATGGCTACACCTTC.

This chain connects TRBV5-1 to TRBJ1-5; 7 nucleotides align to TRBD1. With V trimmed by 4 bases and J by 0 bases, 4 bases remained unmatched. Germline CDR1 and CDR2: SGHRS and YFSETQ. This CDR3 has 15 amino acids. The CDR3 DNA sequence: TGCGCCAGCAGCCCCACAGGGGATAGCAATCAGCCCCAGCATTTT. Translating it yields CASSPTGDSNQPQHF.

This clonotype was picked up many times. V and J are TRBV29-1 and TRBJ2-5, with D possibly TRBD2 on 6 matching bases. The germline V gene has CDR1 SQVTM and CDR2 ANQGSEA. Trimming took 7 bases from V and 3 from J, leaving 15 bases between them. This CDR3 is 13 amino acids long. Here the CDR3 DNA reads TGCAGCGCCCTGGGCGGGAAGAAAGAGACCCAGTACTTC. It encodes CSALGGKKETQYF.

This clonotype was seen many times. V gene TRBV29-1 combines with J gene TRBJ2-1; maybe TRBD2 (6 bases). V was pared by 2 bases and J by 4 bases, with 12 bases between. Per the germline V gene, CDR1 is SQVTM and CDR2 is ANQGSEA. The CDR3 extends over 14 amino acids. In DNA form, the CDR3 reads TGCAGCGTTGAAAGGGGAGGCCCTTACAATGAGCAGTTCTTC. It is translated as CSVERGGPYNEQFF.

About this clonotype itself: A much bigger clone sits one base away, suggesting this may be a read error. This sequence joins TRBV24-1 and TRBJ2-1; 15 positions match TRBD2. Germline-derived CDR1 and CDR2 are KGHDR and SFDVKD. This CDR3 region has 19 residues. V lost 4 bases and J lost 8; bases outside the gene matches: 14. The CDR3 protein is CATSDPGTSGRSCVHEQFF. The CDR3 nucleotides are TGTGCCACCAGTGACCCCGGGACTAGCGGGAGGAGTTGCGTCCATGAGCAGTTCTTC.

This clonotype appeared many times. The rearrangement links TRBV5-1 to TRBJ2-7; D is undetermined. The V end lost 4 bases, the J end lost 0 bases, and 8 bases lay between the germline ends. Germline loops: CDR1 SGHRS, CDR2 YFSETQ. This CDR3 comprises 13 residues. The CDR3 is CASSEDHSYEQYF. CDR3 nucleotides: TGCGCCAGCAGCGAGGACCACTCCTACGAGCAGTACTTC.

The chain employs TRBV7-2 and TRBJ2-5, with D possibly matching TRBD1 (5 bases). This CDR3 is 13 amino acids long. Trimming removed 6 bases from V and 2 bases from J, with 10 bases in between. The germline V gene has CDR1 SGHTA and CDR2 FQGNSA. The CDR3: CASRDTRQETQYF. The CDR3 nucleotides are TGTGCCAGCAGGGACACCCGGCAAGAGACCCAGTACTTC.

This clonotype appeared many times. The chain joins TRBV7-2 to TRBJ2-2; 9 bases map to TRBD1. V lost 6 bases to trimming and J lost 4 bases; unmatched junction nucleotides: 9. Per germline, CDR1 SGHTA and CDR2 FQGNSA. The CDR3 spans 16 residues. This CDR3 reads CASSAPGQGLTGELFF. For the CDR3, the DNA is TGTGCCAGCAGTGCACCGGGACAGGGACTCACCGGGGAGCTGTTTTTT.

The chain links TRBV18 to TRBJ2-7, with TRBD2 matching over 8 bases. The V and J ends lost 0 bases and 0 bases, in that order; junction bases with no gene match: 10. The CDR3 contains 18 residues. Germline V CDR1 and CDR2: KGHSH, LQKENI. CDR3 amino acids: CASSPPSSGSLSSYEQYF. The CDR3 DNA is TGTGCCAGCTCACCACCCTCCAGCGGGAGCCTCAGCTCCTACGAGCAGTACTTC.

This clonotype was counted between two and nine times. CDR3 sequence (DNA): TGCAGCGCCGAAACTCCAGGGGATTTAGATATAGGCTATGGCTACACCTTC. This codes for CSAETPGDLDIGYGYTF. The V gene is TRBV29-1, the J gene TRBJ1-2; D might be TRBD1 (6 bases). This CDR3 is built from 17 residues. The ends were cut back, 7 bases at V and 4 bases at J, with 28 bases in the middle. CDR1 is SQVTM, CDR2 ANQGSEA, per germline.

This clonotype was recorded a few times. The chain has TRBV5-1 and TRBJ2-5; 10 bases line up with TRBD1. The CDR3 totals 16 residues. Germline CDR1 SGHRS, CDR2 YFSETQ. The J segment lost 4 bases and the V segment lost 0 bases, leaving 6 bases of the junction unmatched. CDR3 protein: CASSLGPTGGGETQYF. DNA for the CDR3: TGCGCCAGCAGCTTGGGGCCGACAGGGGGCGGAGAGACCCAGTACTTC.